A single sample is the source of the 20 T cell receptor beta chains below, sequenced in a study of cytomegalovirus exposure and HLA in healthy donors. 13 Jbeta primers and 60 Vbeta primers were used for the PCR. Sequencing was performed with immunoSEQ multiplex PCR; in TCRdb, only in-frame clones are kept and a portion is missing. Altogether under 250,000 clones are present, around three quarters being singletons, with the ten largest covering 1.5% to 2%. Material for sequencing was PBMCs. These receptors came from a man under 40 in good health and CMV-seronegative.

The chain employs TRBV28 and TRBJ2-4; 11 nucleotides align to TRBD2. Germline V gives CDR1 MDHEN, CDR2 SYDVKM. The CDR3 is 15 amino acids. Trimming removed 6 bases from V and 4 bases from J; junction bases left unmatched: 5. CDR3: CASSVAGGIKNIQYF. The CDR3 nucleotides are TGTGCCAGCAGCGTAGCGGGAGGGATTAAAAACATTCAGTACTTC.

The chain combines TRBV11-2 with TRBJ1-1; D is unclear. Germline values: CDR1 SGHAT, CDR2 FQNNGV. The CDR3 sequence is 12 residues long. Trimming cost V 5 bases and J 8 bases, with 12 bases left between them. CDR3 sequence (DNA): TGTGCCAGCAGCCGCGCGGCATTGGAAGCTTTCTTT. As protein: CASSRAALEAFF. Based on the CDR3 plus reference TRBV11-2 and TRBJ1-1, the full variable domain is EAGVAQSPRYKIIEKRQSVAFWCNPISGHATLYWYQQILGQGPKLLIQFQNNGVVDDSQLPKDRFSAERLKGVDSTLKIQPAKLEDSAVYLCASSRAALEAFFGQGTRLTVV.

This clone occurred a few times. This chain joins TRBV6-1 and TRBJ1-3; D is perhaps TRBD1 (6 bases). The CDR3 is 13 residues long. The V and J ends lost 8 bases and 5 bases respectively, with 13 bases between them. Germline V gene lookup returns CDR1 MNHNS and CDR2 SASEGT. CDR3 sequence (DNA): TGTGCCAGCGCGACAGGTACTCGAAACACCATATATTTT. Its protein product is CASATGTRNTIYF.

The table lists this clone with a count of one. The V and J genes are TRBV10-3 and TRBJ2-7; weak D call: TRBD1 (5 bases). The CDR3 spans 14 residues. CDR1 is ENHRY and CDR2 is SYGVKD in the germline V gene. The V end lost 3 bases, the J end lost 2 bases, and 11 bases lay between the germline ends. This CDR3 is CAISDSGRTYEQYF. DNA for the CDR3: TGTGCCATCAGTGATTCAGGGCGAACCTACGAGCAGTACTTC.

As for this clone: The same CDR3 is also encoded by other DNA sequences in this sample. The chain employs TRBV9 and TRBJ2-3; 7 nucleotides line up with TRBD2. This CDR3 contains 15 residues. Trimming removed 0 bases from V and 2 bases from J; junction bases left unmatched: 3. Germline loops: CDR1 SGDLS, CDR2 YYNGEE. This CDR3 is CASSVGLASTDTQYF. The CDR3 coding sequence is TGTGCCAGCAGCGTAGGACTAGCCTCCACAGATACGCAGTATTTT.

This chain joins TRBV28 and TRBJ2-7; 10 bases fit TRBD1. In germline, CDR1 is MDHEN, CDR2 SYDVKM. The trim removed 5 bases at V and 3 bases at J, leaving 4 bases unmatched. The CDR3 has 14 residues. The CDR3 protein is CASSPGQGVYEQYF. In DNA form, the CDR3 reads TGTGCCAGCAGTCCCGGACAGGGGGTCTACGAGCAGTACTTC.

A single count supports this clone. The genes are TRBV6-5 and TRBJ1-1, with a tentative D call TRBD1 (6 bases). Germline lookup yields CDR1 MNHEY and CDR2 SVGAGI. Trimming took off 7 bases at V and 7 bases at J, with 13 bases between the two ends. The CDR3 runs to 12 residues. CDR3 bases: TGTGCCAGCAAGTCCGGGACACTTGAAGCTTTCTTT. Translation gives CASKSGTLEAFF.

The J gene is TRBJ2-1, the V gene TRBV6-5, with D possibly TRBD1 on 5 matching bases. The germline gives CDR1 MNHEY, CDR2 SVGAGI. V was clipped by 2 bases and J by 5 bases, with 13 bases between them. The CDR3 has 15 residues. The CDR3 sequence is CASSYGSPGNNEQFF. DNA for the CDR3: TGTGCCAGCAGTTACGGTTCACCAGGGAACAATGAGCAGTTCTTC.

CDR3 coding DNA: TGTGCCAGCAGATCCATAGTCCGAGATGAAAAACTGTTTTTT. It yields the protein CASRSIVRDEKLFF. J is TRBJ1-4 and V is TRBV2, with D unclear. This CDR3 has 14 amino acids. V was trimmed by 6 bases and J by 6 bases, leaving 14 bases between them. CDR1 SNHLY and CDR2 FYNNEI come from the germline V gene.

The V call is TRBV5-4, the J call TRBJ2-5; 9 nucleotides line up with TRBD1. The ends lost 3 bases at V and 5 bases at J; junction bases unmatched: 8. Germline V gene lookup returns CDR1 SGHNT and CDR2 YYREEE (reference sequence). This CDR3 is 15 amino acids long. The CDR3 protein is CASSWGGGTGETQYF. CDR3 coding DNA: TGTGCCAGCAGCTGGGGAGGGGGGACAGGGGAGACCCAGTACTTC.

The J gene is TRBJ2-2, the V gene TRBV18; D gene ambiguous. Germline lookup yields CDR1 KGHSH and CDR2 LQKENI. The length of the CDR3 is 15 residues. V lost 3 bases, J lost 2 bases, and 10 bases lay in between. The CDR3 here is CASSPSPTNTGELFF. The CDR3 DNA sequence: TGTGCCAGCTCACCCAGCCCGACTAACACCGGGGAGCTGTTTTTT.

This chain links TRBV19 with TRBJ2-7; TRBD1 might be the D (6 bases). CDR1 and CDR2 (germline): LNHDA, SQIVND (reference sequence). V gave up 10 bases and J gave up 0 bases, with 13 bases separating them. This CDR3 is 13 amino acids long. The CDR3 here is CATSQGSSYEQYF. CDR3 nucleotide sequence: TGTGCCACCTCCCAGGGGAGCTCCTACGAGCAGTACTTC.

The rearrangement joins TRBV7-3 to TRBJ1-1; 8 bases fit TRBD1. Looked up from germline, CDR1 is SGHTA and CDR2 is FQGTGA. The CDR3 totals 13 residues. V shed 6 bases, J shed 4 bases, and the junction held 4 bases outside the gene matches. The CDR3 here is CASRSTGATEAFF. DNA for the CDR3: TGTGCCAGCAGGTCGACAGGGGCCACTGAAGCTTTCTTT.

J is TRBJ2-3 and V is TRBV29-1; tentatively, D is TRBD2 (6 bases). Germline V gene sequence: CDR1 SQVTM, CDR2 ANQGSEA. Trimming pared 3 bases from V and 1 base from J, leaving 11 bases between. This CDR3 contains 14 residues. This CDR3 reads CSVEGRDRTDTQYF. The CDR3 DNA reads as TGCAGCGTTGAGGGGCGGGATCGCACAGATACGCAGTATTTT.

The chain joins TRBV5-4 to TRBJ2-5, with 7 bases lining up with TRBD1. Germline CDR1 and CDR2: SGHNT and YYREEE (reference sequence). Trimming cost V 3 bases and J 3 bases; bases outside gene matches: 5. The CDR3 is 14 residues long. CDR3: CASSSGTDKETQYF. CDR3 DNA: TGTGCCAGCAGCTCCGGGACAGACAAAGAGACCCAGTACTTC.

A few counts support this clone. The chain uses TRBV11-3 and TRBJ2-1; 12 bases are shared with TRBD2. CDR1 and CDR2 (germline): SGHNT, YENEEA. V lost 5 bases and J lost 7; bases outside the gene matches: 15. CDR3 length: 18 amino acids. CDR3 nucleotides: TGTGCCAGCAGCCAACACTCGACGACTAGCGGGAGTCGGAATGAGCAGTTCTTC. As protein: CASSQHSTTSGSRNEQFF. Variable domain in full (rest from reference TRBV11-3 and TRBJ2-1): EAGVVQSPRYKIIEKKQPVAFWCNPISGHNTLYWYLQNLGQGPELLIRYENEEAVDDSQLPKDRFSAERLKGVDSTLKIQPAELGDSAVYLCASSQHSTTSGSRNEQFFGPGTRLTVL.

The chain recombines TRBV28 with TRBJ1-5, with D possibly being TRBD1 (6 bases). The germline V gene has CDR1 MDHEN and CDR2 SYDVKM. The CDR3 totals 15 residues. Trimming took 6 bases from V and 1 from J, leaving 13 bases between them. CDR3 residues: CASSTGQWSNQPQHF. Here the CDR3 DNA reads TGTGCCAGCAGCACCGGACAGTGGAGCAATCAGCCCCAGCATTTT. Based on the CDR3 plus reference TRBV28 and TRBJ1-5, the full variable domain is DVKVTQSSRYLVKRTGEKVFLECVQDMDHENMFWYRQDPGLGLRLIYFSYDVKMKEKGDIPEGYSVSREKKERFSLILESASTNQTSMYLCASSTGQWSNQPQHFGDGTRLSIL.

CDR3 nucleotide sequence: TGTGCCAGCAGCCCCGGGACAGCCCAGCCCCAGCATTTT. Its translation: CASSPGTAQPQHF. The J gene is TRBJ1-5, the V gene TRBV7-3; 7 bases map to TRBD1. Germline lookup yields CDR1 SGHTA and CDR2 FQGTGA. The CDR3 loop spans 13 amino acids. Trimming at V came to 5 bases and at J to 7 bases, leaving 5 bases not matched to a gene. The full variable domain, rest sourced from reference TRBV7-3 and TRBJ1-5, is GAGVSQTPSNKVTEKGKYVELRCDPISGHTALYWYRQSLGQGPEFLIYFQGTGAADDSGLPNDRFFAVRPEGSVSTLKIQRTERGDSAVYLCASSPGTAQPQHFGDGTRLSIL.

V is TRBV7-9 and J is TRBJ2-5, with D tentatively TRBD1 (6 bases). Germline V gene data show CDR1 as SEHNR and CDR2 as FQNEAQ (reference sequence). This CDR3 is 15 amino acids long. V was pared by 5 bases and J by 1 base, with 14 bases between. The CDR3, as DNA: TGTGCCAGCAGCCCAGAGGGACATTCCCAAGAGACCCAGTACTTC. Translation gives CASSPEGHSQETQYF.

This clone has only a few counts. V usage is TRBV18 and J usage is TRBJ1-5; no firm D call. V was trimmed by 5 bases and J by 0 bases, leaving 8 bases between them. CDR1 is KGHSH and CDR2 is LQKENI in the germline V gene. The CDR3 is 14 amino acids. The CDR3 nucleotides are TGTGCCAGCTCATCAACAGATAGCAATCAGCCCCAGCATTTT. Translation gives CASSSTDSNQPQHF.